This record covers a single T cell receptor (beta chain). TRB was amplified by touch-down multiplex PCR, primer pools A and B combined. For each CDR3 protein, TCRdb gives one entry from its re-call of the multiplex PCR reads, without DNA. The repertoire shows about 5,000 distinct CDR3 sequences; the top ten hold around 28%. The entry originates in a study of T cell clusters in autoimmune cytopenias. Germline V CDR1 and CDR2: LGHNA, YNFKEQ. CDR3 length: 16 amino acids. Approximately 40,000 genome equivalents of blood DNA were amplified for TRB. Another study also made use of these data, one on T cell repertoires in aging, cancer and after chemotherapy. Turning to that study: Six age groups, ranging from 30 or younger to 70 or older, included the donors. Over several months to years, re-sampled healthy donor repertoires clearly shared clones. In cancer patients, declining TCR diversity with age involved lost richness and lost evenness. Rebound thymic output was suggested by rising median generation probability during chemotherapy in each cancer cohort.

Sequenced material: peripheral blood. The genes are TRBV4-2 and TRBJ1-5; TCRdb calls TRBD1, which cannot be checked without DNA. The clonotype comes from a human donor in good health. The CDR3: CASSQDTGSNNQPQHF.